This T cell receptor (beta chain) was identified in a study of TIL therapy for anti-PD-1-resistant metastatic lung cancer. Study-level background: A handful of tumors were EGFR-mutant and two were ALK-rearranged.

Sequencing used immunoSEQ v3. Sequencing used immunoSEQ multiplex PCR; TCRdb keeps in-frame clones, though not all of them. The sample has more than 9,500 clones, approximately 80% seen once. Specified time point: pre-treatment sample, taken before nivolumab and TIL therapy. The V gene's germline CDR1 is MRHNA and CDR2 SNTAGT. The CDR3 loop spans 17 amino acids. The V end was cut by 4 bases, the J end by 3 bases, with 18 bases between. The sequence was collected from a person aged 25-85 years with non-small cell lung cancer. The sample here was blood, taken at baseline. The J gene is TRBJ1-4, the V gene TRBV6-4, with D tentatively TRBD1 (5 bases). CDR3 nucleotides: TGTGCCAGCAGTGGGGGGGTTGAGAGGGAAGCTAATGAAAAACTGTTTTTT. This translates into CASSGGVEREANEKLFF.